Below, one T cell receptor beta chain is given with its context. Method: immunoSEQ multiplex PCR; TCRdb's copy keeps in-frame clones and lacks some. The sample yields around 210,000 clones, around 94% seen once. These data are taken from a study of T cell responses to AZD1222 COVID-19 vaccine. The CDR3 length is 14 residues. Deletions cut 4 bases from V and 0 bases from J, with 7 bases between. Germline CDR1 is SGDLS and CDR2 is YYNGEE. This clonotype was sampled from an adult who received the MenACWY meningococcal vaccine as a control. V is TRBV9 and J is TRBJ1-4; D unresolved. The source was peripheral blood, collected 28 days after the second dose of the MenACWY control vaccine. The CDR3 nucleotides read TGTGCCAGCAGCCCTAGACCAACTAATGAAAAACTGTTTTTT. This sequence encodes CASSPRPTNEKLFF.